The next 21 T cell receptor beta chains were all read from a single sample in a study of blood T cell repertoires in COVID-19. Clones were sequenced by immunoSEQ multiplex PCR, and TCRdb holds only the in-frame ones, with some missing. The table records about 480,000 clones, 87% of them present only once. Sequences were obtained from PBMCs or T cells enriched from blood (not recorded which). The receptors originated from a woman under 30 with acute COVID-19.

The V gene is TRBV7-9, the J gene TRBJ2-7; D is unclear. CDR3 length: 14 residues. CDR1 and CDR2 from the germline V gene are SEHNR and FQNEAQ (reference sequence). V was clipped by 0 bases and J by 3 bases, with 9 bases between them. CDR3 protein: CASSLARRNYEQYF. DNA for the CDR3: TGTGCCAGCAGCTTAGCGAGGCGGAACTACGAGCAGTACTTC. Based on the CDR3 plus reference TRBV7-9 and TRBJ2-7, the full variable domain is DTGVSQNPRHKITKRGQNVTFRCDPISEHNRLYWYRQTLGQGPEFLTYFQNEAQLEKSRLLSDRFSAERPKGSFSTLEIQRTEQGDSAMYLCASSLARRNYEQYFGPGTRLTVT.

This clone showed up just once. Other DNA sequences in the sample encode the same CDR3. The chain recombines TRBV5-1 with TRBJ1-5; D may be TRBD1 (5 bases). The V gene's germline CDR1 is SGHRS and CDR2 YFSETQ. Trimming removed 0 bases from V and 1 base from J, with 5 bases in between. The CDR3 runs 14 residues. CDR3 region: CASSLGQSNQPQHF. Here the CDR3 DNA reads TGCGCCAGCAGCTTGGGACAGAGCAATCAGCCCCAGCATTTT.

The rearrangement links TRBV28 to TRBJ2-4; 8 bases are a match to TRBD1. The CDR3 sequence is 17 residues long. Germline trimming cut 3 bases from V and 2 bases from J; bases unmatched to any gene: 9. From germline, CDR1 is MDHEN and CDR2 SYDVKM. The CDR3 nucleotides are TGTGCCAGCAGTTTTCCCCGACAGGGGCAACCCAAAAACATTCAGTACTTC. Translating gives CASSFPRQGQPKNIQYF.

The rearrangement links TRBV19 to TRBJ2-3; TRBD2 might be the D (5 bases). Germline loops: CDR1 LNHDA, CDR2 SQIVND (reference sequence). The CDR3 is 11 amino acids. Deletions cut 3 bases from V and 13 bases from J, with 11 bases between. The CDR3 coding sequence is TGTGCCAGTAGTATTCAAGGGCGGGAGTATTTT. It encodes CASSIQGREYF. Combining the CDR3 with reference TRBV19 and TRBJ2-3 gives the whole variable domain DGGITQSPKYLFRKEGQNVTLSCEQNLNHDAMYWYRQDPGQGLRLIYYSQIVNDFQKGDIAEGYSVSREKKESFPLTVTSAQKNPTAFYLCASSIQGREYFGPGTRLTVL.

The V gene is TRBV6-5, the J gene TRBJ1-5; D remains unclear. V lost 6 bases and J 0 bases, leaving 12 bases between the germline ends. The CDR3 consists of 15 residues. Germline assignment: CDR1 MNHEY and CDR2 SVGAGI. The CDR3 loop reads CASRHQAYSNQPQHF. The CDR3, as DNA: TGTGCCAGCAGGCATCAGGCATATAGCAATCAGCCCCAGCATTTT.

This chain links TRBV4-1 with TRBJ2-1; 7 bases are shared with TRBD2. Germline CDR1 is MGHRA and CDR2 is YSYEKL. The CDR3 sequence is 17 residues long. The J segment lost 6 bases and the V segment lost 0 bases, leaving 11 bases of the junction unmatched. The CDR3 coding sequence is TGCGCCAGCAGCCAAGATCGGGGCGGGAGTATCGGCAATGAGCAGTTCTTC. Amino acids: CASSQDRGGSIGNEQFF.

The gene calls are TRBV2 and TRBJ1-6, with TRBD1 matching 7 bases. This CDR3 comprises 15 residues. Germline V lookup: CDR1 SNHLY, CDR2 FYNNEI. J was trimmed by 6 bases and V by 5 bases; bases with no gene match: 7. CDR3 region: CASSRQGIFNSPLHF. The CDR3 DNA reads TGTGCCAGCAGTCGACAGGGTATTTTTAATTCACCCCTCCACTTT.

V and J are TRBV2 and TRBJ1-5, with D maybe TRBD1 (5 bases). The germline V and J ends were trimmed by 1 base and 4 bases, with 5 bases remaining between them. This CDR3 is built from 13 residues. Germline-derived CDR1 and CDR2 are SNHLY and FYNNEI. The CDR3 region is CASSEEGNQPQHF. The CDR3 bases are TGTGCCAGCAGTGAAGAGGGGAATCAGCCCCAGCATTTT. The full variable domain, with the rest looked up from reference TRBV2 and TRBJ1-5, is EPEVTQTPSHQVTQMGQEVILRCVPISNHLYFYWYRQILGQKVEFLVSFYNNEISEKSEIFDDQFSVERPDGSNFTLKIRSTKLEDSAMYFCASSEEGNQPQHFGDGTRLSIL.

The chain carries TRBV20-1 and TRBJ1-1; D gene unclear. With 3 bases removed from V and 7 bases from J, the gap between germline ends came to 9 bases. The germline V gene encodes CDR1 DFQATT and CDR2 SNEGSKA (reference sequence). The CDR3 has 11 amino acids. The CDR3 region has the DNA TGCAGTGCTAGGGAAGCAGGTGAAGCTTTCTTT. Residues: CSAREAGEAFF.

This clone has just one count. The chain joins TRBV5-5 to TRBJ1-5, with 7 positions matching TRBD1. Germline V gives CDR1 SGHKS, CDR2 YYEKEE (reference sequence). With 4 bases clipped from V and 4 bases from J, the junction kept 8 bases outside the gene matches. The CDR3 totals 15 residues. The CDR3 loop reads CASSRNGDRNQPQHF. The CDR3 nucleotides read TGTGCCAGCAGCCGCAATGGGGACAGAAATCAGCCCCAGCATTTT.

The chain recombines TRBV4-1 with TRBJ1-5, with TRBD1 matching over 8 bases. With V trimmed by 0 bases and J by 3 bases, 4 bases remained unmatched. The CDR3 totals 16 residues. Germline loops: CDR1 MGHRA, CDR2 YSYEKL. Written as DNA, the CDR3 is TGCGCCAGCAGCCAAGACCAGGGACAGGTCAATCAGCCCCAGCATTTT. Encoded protein: CASSQDQGQVNQPQHF.

The chain uses TRBV7-9 and TRBJ2-1; perhaps TRBD2 as D (5 bases). Germline loops: CDR1 SEHNR, CDR2 FQNEAQ (reference sequence). The CDR3 contains 18 residues. V shed 3 bases and J shed 0 bases, with 18 bases lying between them. The CDR3 DNA is TGTGCCAGCAGCTTGTATGGAGGCCGGATTAGCTCCTACAATGAGCAGTTCTTC. Its translation: CASSLYGGRISSYNEQFF.

Comments on this clone: Other nucleotide sequences in the sample specify the same CDR3. The V call is TRBV18, the J call TRBJ1-5, with 7 nucleotides matching TRBD1. In germline, CDR1 is KGHSH, CDR2 LQKENI. The trim removed 2 bases at V and 4 bases at J, leaving 2 bases unmatched. This CDR3 contains 14 residues. CDR3 sequence (DNA): TGTGCCAGCTCACCAGGGACAGCTAATCAGCCCCAGCATTTT. It translates to CASSPGTANQPQHF.

The chain has TRBV18 and TRBJ2-7; 7 positions match TRBD1. CDR3 size: 15 residues. With V trimmed by 3 bases and J by 1 base, 6 bases remained unmatched. Germline CDR1 is KGHSH and CDR2 is LQKENI. The CDR3: CASSPLTGKSYEQYF. The CDR3 DNA sequence: TGTGCCAGCTCACCGTTGACAGGGAAATCCTACGAGCAGTACTTC.

A single count supports this clone. The rearrangement links TRBV4-1 to TRBJ1-2; 11 bases line up with TRBD1. The CDR3 is 15 residues long. The germline gives CDR1 MGHRA, CDR2 YSYEKL. The junction had 7 bases not matched to a gene; V was cut back by 6 bases and J by 4 bases. CDR3 coding DNA: TGCGCCAGCAGACACGCCGGACAGGGGGCCTATGGCTACACCTTC. Protein sequence: CASRHAGQGAYGYTF.

The chain carries TRBV19 and TRBJ1-3, with 7 positions matching TRBD1. The CDR3 contains 14 residues. V was pared by 7 bases and J by 1 base, with 4 bases of the junction left unmatched. Germline V gene sequence: CDR1 LNHDA, CDR2 SQIVND (reference sequence). The CDR3 nucleotides are TGTGCCAGTAATTTACAGGGGTCTGGAAACACCATATATTTT. Protein product: CASNLQGSGNTIYF.

The chain links TRBV7-9 to TRBJ1-4; possible D gene TRBD1, 5 bases. CDR3 length: 15 residues. The V end was cut by 1 base, the J end by 5 bases, with 11 bases between. Germline V gene sequence: CDR1 SEHNR, CDR2 FQNEAQ (reference sequence). The CDR3 here is CASSLVARTNEKLFF. The CDR3 DNA reads TGTGCCAGCAGCTTAGTAGCCAGGACAAATGAAAAACTGTTTTTT.

The V call is TRBV7-8, the J call TRBJ2-2; D possibly corresponds to TRBD2 (5 bases). This CDR3 spans 14 amino acids. V lost 10 bases to trimming and J lost 7 bases, with 19 bases between them. Germline loops: CDR1 SGHVS, CDR2 FQNEAQ. CDR3 region: CAIRIGGISGELFF. CDR3 DNA sequence: TGTGCCATCCGAATCGGAGGAATTAGCGGGGAGCTGTTTTTT.

This clone was recorded once. The chain employs TRBV5-6 and TRBJ1-3; TRBD1 agrees at 9 bases. The V and J ends lost 4 bases and 4 bases, in that order; junction bases with no gene match: 6. The germline V gene encodes CDR1 SGHDT and CDR2 YYEEEE. The CDR3 has 15 amino acids. The chain's CDR3 is CASSPQGARGNTIYF. CDR3 DNA: TGTGCCAGCAGCCCACAGGGGGCGCGAGGAAACACCATATATTTT. The full variable domain, rest sourced from reference TRBV5-6 and TRBJ1-3, is DAGVTQSPTHLIKTRGQQVTLRCSPKSGHDTVSWYQQALGQGPQFIFQYYEEEERQRGNFPDRFSGHQFPNYSSELNVNALLLGDSALYLCASSPQGARGNTIYFGEGSWLTVV.

This chain links TRBV19 with TRBJ1-2; D not resolved. Germline CDR1 is LNHDA and CDR2 is SQIVND (reference sequence). V was shortened by 9 bases and J by 7 bases, with 12 bases between the two germline ends. The length of the CDR3 is 11 residues. CDR3 nucleotide sequence: TGTGCCAGCGGGAGTCTCGGTGGCTACACCTTC. It is translated as CASGSLGGYTF. Together with reference TRBV19 and TRBJ1-2, the CDR3 gives the full variable domain: DGGITQSPKYLFRKEGQNVTLSCEQNLNHDAMYWYRQDPGQGLRLIYYSQIVNDFQKGDIAEGYSVSREKKESFPLTVTSAQKNPTAFYLCASGSLGGYTFGSGTRLTVV.

This chain connects TRBV6-5 to TRBJ1-6, with a possible D match to TRBD1 (5 bases). Trimming removed 3 bases from V and 10 bases from J, with 16 bases in between. The germline gives CDR1 MNHEY, CDR2 SVGAGI. The CDR3 extends over 15 amino acids. For the CDR3, the DNA is TGTGCCAGCAGTTATATGGCCGACGGGGGATCACCCCTCCACTTT. Translated: CASSYMADGGSPLHF.